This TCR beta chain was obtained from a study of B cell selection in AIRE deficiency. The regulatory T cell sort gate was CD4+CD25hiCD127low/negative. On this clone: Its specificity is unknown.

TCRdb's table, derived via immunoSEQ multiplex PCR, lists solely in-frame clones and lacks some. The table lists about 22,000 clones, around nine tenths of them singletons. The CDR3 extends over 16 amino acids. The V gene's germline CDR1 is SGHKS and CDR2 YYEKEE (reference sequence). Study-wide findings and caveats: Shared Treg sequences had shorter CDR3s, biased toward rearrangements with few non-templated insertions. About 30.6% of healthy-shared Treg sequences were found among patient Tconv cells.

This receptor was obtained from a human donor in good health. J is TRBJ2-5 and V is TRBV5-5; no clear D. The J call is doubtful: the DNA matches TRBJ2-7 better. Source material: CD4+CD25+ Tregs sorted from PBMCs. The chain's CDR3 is CASSWPRAQGSYEQYF. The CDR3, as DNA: TGTGCCAGCAGCTGGCCCCGTGCGCAAGGCTCCTACGAGCAGTACTTC.